Presented here are 23 T cell receptor beta chains from one specimen sequenced in a study of T cells in Graves' hyperthyroidism and ophthalmopathy. TCR beta CDR3 region amplification was performed from RNA transcripts. A set of HTBI primers served as the primers for a first-round RT-PCR of the TCR CDR3. TCRdb ran MiXCR on the multiplex PCR reads and lists one entry per CDR3 protein. This sample has around 300,000 distinct CDR3 sequences, with roughly 15% found just once. The sequencing sample was made of blood. These TCRs come from a woman aged 30 to 39 with Graves' hyperthyroidism that later progressed to Graves' ophthalmopathy.

The table lists this clonotype with a few counts. The genes are TRBV24-1 and TRBJ1-1, with D perhaps matching TRBD1 (6 bases). This CDR3 comprises 16 residues. Germline CDR1 KGHDR, CDR2 SFDVKD. Deletions cut 9 bases from V and 1 base from J, with 20 bases between. The CDR3 region is CATRWPEGGTNTEAFF. CDR3 nucleotides: TGTGCCACCCGCTGGCCGGAGGGGGGCACGAACACTGAAGCTTTCTTT.

This clonotype was counted only a few times. The chain has TRBV6-1 and TRBJ1-1; D remains ambiguous. From germline, CDR1 is MNHNS and CDR2 SASEGT. CDR3 length: 14 amino acids. Trimming shortened V by 6 bases and J by 3 bases, and 14 bases separated the two germline ends. CDR3 DNA: TGTGCCAGCAGCAACGTACTTAGATACACTGAAGCTTTCTTT. Translated, it gives CASSNVLRYTEAFF.

The rearrangement joins TRBV7-9 to TRBJ2-2; maybe TRBD1 (6 bases). CDR3 length equals 14 residues. Germline values: CDR1 SEHNR, CDR2 FQNEAQ (reference sequence). V was shortened by 5 bases and J by 4 bases, with 11 bases between the two germline ends. The DNA of the CDR3 is TGTGCCAGCAGCACCGTGGACAGCACCGGGGAGCTGTTTTTT. Its translation is CASSTVDSTGELFF. Full variable domain (remainder filled in from reference TRBV7-9 and TRBJ2-2): DTGVSQNPRHKITKRGQNVTFRCDPISEHNRLYWYRQTLGQGPEFLTYFQNEAQLEKSRLLSDRFSAERPKGSFSTLEIQRTEQGDSAMYLCASSTVDSTGELFFGEGSRLTVL.

This clonotype has at least ten counts. The chain employs TRBV2 and TRBJ2-3; D may be TRBD1 or TRBD2 (5 bases each). The CDR3 sequence is 15 residues long. Germline CDR1 SNHLY, CDR2 FYNNEI. Trimming left V 10 bases short and J 2 bases short, with 19 bases between. DNA for the CDR3: TGTGCCACCCCGGGTGGGGCTAGCTCCACAGATACGCAGTATTTT. It encodes CATPGGASSTDTQYF. The full variable domain, rest sourced from reference TRBV2 and TRBJ2-3, is EPEVTQTPSHQVTQMGQEVILRCVPISNHLYFYWYRQILGQKVEFLVSFYNNEISEKSEIFDDQFSVERPDGSNFTLKIRSTKLEDSAMYFCATPGGASSTDTQYFGPGTRLTVL.

This clonotype was observed many times. The rearrangement links TRBV12-3 or TRBV12-4 to TRBJ1-5, with D perhaps TRBD1 (5 bases). CDR3 length equals 12 residues. Trimming pared 6 bases from V and 2 bases from J, leaving 5 bases between. In DNA form, the CDR3 reads TGTGCCAGCAGCAGGGGCAATCAGCCCCAGCATTTT. Its translation is CASSRGNQPQHF.

The table lists this clonotype with many counts. The chain links TRBV18 to TRBJ2-5; 9 bases are a match to TRBD1. Trimming cost V 1 base and J 4 bases; bases outside gene matches: 1. The germline gives CDR1 KGHSH, CDR2 LQKENI. The CDR3 totals 14 residues. This CDR3 reads CASSPLDRGETQYF. In nucleotides, the CDR3 is TGTGCCAGCTCACCACTGGACAGGGGAGAGACCCAGTACTTC.

CDR3 sequence reads: CASSLIGASGELFF. In nucleotides, the CDR3 is TGTGCCAGCAGCCTTATAGGGGCCTCCGGGGAGCTGTTTTTT. The chain joins TRBV14 to TRBJ2-2; the D gene is possibly TRBD1 (5 bases). The CDR3 extends over 14 amino acids. Germline values: CDR1 SGHDN, CDR2 FVKESK. The germline V and J ends were trimmed by 4 bases and 6 bases, with 12 bases remaining between them. Using reference TRBV14 and TRBJ2-2 for the parts outside the CDR3, the full variable domain is EAGVTQFPSHSVIEKGQTVTLRCDPISGHDNLYWYRRVMGKEIKFLLHFVKESKQDESGMPNNRFLAERTGGTYSTLKVQPAELEDSGVYFCASSLIGASGELFFGEGSRLTVL.

The gene calls are TRBV6-1 and TRBJ2-7; unclear D gene. This CDR3 is built from 13 residues. Germline assignment: CDR1 MNHNS and CDR2 SASEGT. Trimming stripped 6 bases from V and 7 bases from J, with 16 bases between. CDR3 sequence (DNA): TGTGCCAGCAGCCCTGTCCTGTTGATGGAGCAGTACTTC. It specifies CASSPVLLMEQYF.

This clonotype came up many times. The chain recombines TRBV6-2 or TRBV6-3 with TRBJ2-7; 7 nucleotides align to TRBD1. The length of the CDR3 is 16 residues. CDR1 is MNHEY, CDR2 SVGEGT, per germline. The V and J ends lost 2 bases and 3 bases, in that order; junction bases with no gene match: 10. The CDR3 nucleotides read TGTGCCAGCAGTTACGACACGGGACAGCGCCTCTACGAGCAGTACTTC. Its protein is CASSYDTGQRLYEQYF.

The table lists this clonotype with many counts. The chain recombines TRBV3-1 with TRBJ1-1, with a weak D call TRBD1 (5 bases). Germline loops: CDR1 LGHDT, CDR2 YNNKEL (reference sequence). The length of the CDR3 is 14 residues. V lost 2 bases to trimming and J lost 4 bases, with 11 bases between them. CDR3 in amino acids: CASSQLQGFTEAFF. CDR3 DNA sequence: TGTGCCAGCAGCCAACTCCAGGGATTCACTGAAGCTTTCTTT.

This clonotype occurred many times. The chain joins TRBV20-1 to TRBJ2-7; 10 positions match TRBD2. Germline V CDR1 and CDR2: DFQATT, SNEGSKA (reference sequence). The V segment lost 3 bases and the J segment 0 bases; nucleotides outside the gene matches: 5. The CDR3 runs to 15 residues. Written as DNA, the CDR3 is TGCAGTGCTAGTCGACTAGCGGGCCACTCCTACGAGCAGTACTTC. It yields the protein CSASRLAGHSYEQYF.

This clonotype was counted at least ten times. This chain joins TRBV28 and TRBJ2-1; D uncertain. V was trimmed by 8 bases and J by 0 bases, leaving 17 bases between them. Germline CDR1 and CDR2: MDHEN and SYDVKM. The CDR3 sequence is 16 residues long. The CDR3 spells CASGQQGSSSYNEQFF. DNA of the CDR3: TGTGCCAGCGGGCAACAAGGATCTAGCTCCTACAATGAGCAGTTCTTC.

There are many counts of this clonotype. The rearrangement joins TRBV7-8 to TRBJ2-1, with 8 bases aligning to TRBD2. J was trimmed by 0 bases and V by 5 bases; bases with no gene match: 6. Germline V gene data show CDR1 as SGHVS and CDR2 as FQNEAQ. This CDR3 is 16 amino acids long. In DNA, the CDR3 is TGTGCCAGCAGCGTCGTCAGCGGGAGCTCCTACAATGAGCAGTTCTTC. Translated, it gives CASSVVSGSSYNEQFF.

The table lists this clonotype with many counts. The chain uses TRBV30 and TRBJ1-3, with a weak D call TRBD1 (5 bases). V lost 4 bases to trimming and J lost 4 bases, with 14 bases between them. CDR3 size: 14 residues. Germline V lookup: CDR1 GTSNPN, CDR2 SVGIG (reference sequence). DNA for the CDR3: TGTGCCTGGACCCCCGGGGGGACGGGAAACACCATATATTTT. This encodes CAWTPGGTGNTIYF.

This clonotype was recorded many times. The chain employs TRBV7-9 and TRBJ2-7; 8 nucleotides agree with TRBD1. This CDR3 has 15 amino acids. Germline lookup yields CDR1 SEHNR and CDR2 FQNEAQ (reference sequence). V lost 5 bases to trimming and J lost 3 bases; unmatched junction nucleotides: 9. As DNA, the CDR3 is TGTGCCAGCAGCCAATTAGACAGGGGAGACTACGAGCAGTACTTC. Protein sequence: CASSQLDRGDYEQYF.

The CDR3 is CASSLKVGGISYNEQFF. CDR3 nucleotides: TGTGCCAGCAGTTTAAAGGTGGGCGGGATCTCCTACAATGAGCAGTTCTTC. The chain recombines TRBV27 with TRBJ2-1; D is perhaps TRBD2 (6 bases). The CDR3 totals 17 residues. V was cut by 2 bases and J by 0 bases, with 14 bases left in between. Per the germline V gene, CDR1 is MNHEY and CDR2 is SMNVEV (reference sequence).

This clonotype was seen ten or more times. The rearrangement joins TRBV6-1 to TRBJ2-2; D assignment may be TRBD1 or TRBD2 (5 bases each). The V gene lost 6 bases and the J gene lost 0 bases, with 11 bases spanning the gap. Germline assignment: CDR1 MNHNS and CDR2 SASEGT. This CDR3 spans 15 amino acids. In DNA form, the CDR3 reads TGTGCCAGCAGCGCCGGGACGGCGAACACCGGGGAGCTGTTTTTT. This translates into CASSAGTANTGELFF.

This clonotype has at least ten counts. This sequence joins TRBV20-1 and TRBJ2-1; weak D call: TRBD2 (6 bases). Germline V gene lookup returns CDR1 DFQATT and CDR2 SNEGSKA (reference sequence). Trimming took 0 bases from V and 4 from J, leaving 16 bases between them. This CDR3 has 16 amino acids. CDR3 coding DNA: TGCAGTGCTAGAGATTTGGGGGAGGCTTCGTACAATGAGCAGTTCTTC. It is translated as CSARDLGEASYNEQFF.

This clonotype was counted at least ten times. The chain recombines TRBV13 with TRBJ1-1; D unresolved. The length of the CDR3 is 15 residues. Between the trimmed V and J ends, which lost 0 bases and 4 bases, there was a span of 12 bases. CDR1 and CDR2 (germline): PRHDT, FYEKMQ (reference sequence). CDR3 sequence reads: CASSLGPVLGTEAFF. The CDR3 DNA reads TGTGCCAGCAGCTTAGGCCCCGTTTTGGGCACTGAAGCTTTCTTT.

This clonotype was seen a few times. This chain links TRBV5-6 with TRBJ2-7, with 12 bases matching TRBD2. Germline CDR1 SGHDT, CDR2 YYEEEE. The V and J ends lost 0 bases and 4 bases, in that order; junction bases with no gene match: 8. The CDR3 contains 17 residues. Here the CDR3 reads CASSLGLAGEFGYEQYF. The CDR3 bases are TGTGCCAGCAGCTTGGGACTAGCGGGAGAATTCGGATACGAGCAGTACTTC.

With regard to this clonotype: This sequence may be a read error, since a much larger clone differs from it by one base. Since the CDR3 does not end with the conserved phenylalanine or tryptophan, this likely comes from a read error. V usage is TRBV30 and J usage is TRBJ2-5; 11 bases map to TRBD2. CDR3 length: 15 residues. The V gene end was trimmed by 5 bases and the J gene end by 2 bases; junction bases not matched to a gene: 7. Germline CDR1 GTSNPN, CDR2 SVGIG (reference sequence). The CDR3 region is CAWDSGRAVQETQYL. The CDR3 nucleotides are TGTGCCTGGGATAGCGGGAGGGCCGTACAAGAGACCCAGTACCTC.

This chain uses TRBV12-5 with TRBJ2-2; tentatively, D is TRBD2 (6 bases). With 1 base removed from V and 3 bases from J, the gap between germline ends came to 9 bases. Germline V gives CDR1 LGHNT, CDR2 FRNRAP. CDR3 size: 15 residues. As DNA, the CDR3 is TGTGCTAGTGGTTTGGGTAGCGGACACACCGGGGAGCTGTTTTTT. It translates to CASGLGSGHTGELFF.

This clonotype showed up just a few times. The gene calls are TRBV4-1 and TRBJ2-2; TRBD1 might be the D (6 bases). Germline V gene sequence: CDR1 MGHRA, CDR2 YSYEKL. The CDR3 is made up of 16 amino acids. The ends were cut back, 2 bases at V and 5 bases at J, with 15 bases in the middle. CDR3 in amino acids: CASSQPLDRWTGELFF. CDR3 DNA sequence: TGCGCCAGCAGCCAACCCCTGGACAGATGGACCGGGGAGCTGTTTTTT.